Following are 24 T cell receptor beta chains from one sample sequenced in a study of T cells in narcolepsy. Data came from immunoSEQ multiplex PCR; TCRdb stores just in-frame clones and leaves some out. The sample carries about 40,000 clones, 88% recorded once. Sequenced sample: CD45RA- memory CD4+ T cells from PBMCs. All receptors derive from a human donor with narcolepsy.

This clone turned up a few times. The chain is built from TRBV27 and TRBJ1-2; D is ambiguous. Trimming cost V 5 bases and J 2 bases, with 9 bases left between them. CDR1 is MNHEY and CDR2 is SMNVEV in the germline V gene (reference sequence). The CDR3 is 13 residues long. CDR3 sequence reads: CASSPDGNYGYTF. The CDR3 DNA reads as TGTGCCAGCAGTCCGGACGGAAACTATGGCTACACCTTC.

This clone was recorded only once. The J gene is TRBJ2-5, the V gene TRBV19, with D tentatively TRBD2 (7 bases). Germline loops: CDR1 LNHDA, CDR2 SQIVND (reference sequence). The CDR3 covers 15 residues. Trimming stripped 2 bases from V and 5 bases from J, with 15 bases between. The CDR3 sequence: CASSISGLGGETQYF. The CDR3 bases are TGTGCCAGTAGTATATCCGGACTAGGGGGGGAGACCCAGTACTTC.

The chain has TRBV30 and TRBJ2-7; 11 nucleotides match TRBD2. The CDR3 totals 14 residues. From germline, CDR1 is GTSNPN and CDR2 SVGIG (reference sequence). V dropped 4 bases and J dropped 7; count of bases not matched to a gene: 9. Here the CDR3 DNA reads TGTGCCTGGAACTTAGTCCGGACTAGCGGGGAGCAGTACTTC. Amino acid sequence: CAWNLVRTSGEQYF. Drawing the rest from reference TRBV30 and TRBJ2-7, the complete variable domain is SQTIHQWPATLVQPVGSPLSLECTVEGTSNPNLYWYRQAAGRGLQLLFYSVGIGQISSEVPQNLSASRPQDRQFILSSKKLLLSDSGFYLCAWNLVRTSGEQYFGPGTRLTVT.

The chain links TRBV2 to TRBJ1-1; no definite D call. V lost 5 bases and J 3 bases, leaving 10 bases between the germline ends. Looked up from germline, CDR1 is SNHLY and CDR2 is FYNNEI. This CDR3 is built from 13 residues. CDR3 nucleotide sequence: TGTGCCAGCAGTCAGACAAGGGACACTGAAGCTTTCTTT. Protein sequence: CASSQTRDTEAFF.

CDR3 amino acids: CASSESRAGYTQYF. The CDR3, as DNA: TGTGCCAGCAGTGAATCCAGGGCCGGGTATACGCAGTATTTT. The chain employs TRBV6-1 and TRBJ2-3, with D tentatively TRBD1 (5 bases). The CDR3 is made up of 14 amino acids. CDR1 MNHNS and CDR2 SASEGT come from the germline V gene. The V end was cut by 2 bases, the J end by 7 bases, with 13 bases between.

The rearrangement joins TRBV18 to TRBJ1-6; D possibly corresponds to TRBD1 (5 bases). This CDR3 has 18 amino acids. Trimming took 0 bases from V and 10 from J, leaving 22 bases between them. Germline CDR1 and CDR2: KGHSH and LQKENI. The CDR3: CASSPPATGAGAWSPLHF. The CDR3 DNA reads TGTGCCAGCTCACCACCCGCGACCGGGGCTGGGGCTTGGTCACCCCTCCACTTT.

The chain carries TRBV5-1 and TRBJ2-3; D is perhaps TRBD2 (5 bases). The ends were cut back, 0 bases at V and 4 bases at J, with 27 bases in the middle. The germline gives CDR1 SGHRS, CDR2 YFSETQ. CDR3 length equals 20 residues. CDR3 bases: TGCGCCAGCAGCTTGGATCTAGCAGCCCCCCGAACCCATAATTCAGATACGCAGTATTTT. Translated, it gives CASSLDLAAPRTHNSDTQYF. Complete variable domain (other parts from reference TRBV5-1 and TRBJ2-3): KAGVTQTPRYLIKTRGQQVTLSCSPISGHRSVSWYQQTPGQGLQFLFEYFSETQRNKGNFPGRFSGRQFSNSRSEMNVSTLELGDSALYLCASSLDLAAPRTHNSDTQYFGPGTRLTVL.

This clone was counted once. The rearrangement links TRBV5-1 to TRBJ2-7; D possibly corresponds to TRBD2 (6 bases). The germline V gene encodes CDR1 SGHRS and CDR2 YFSETQ. Deletions cut 2 bases from V and 6 bases from J, with 9 bases between. The CDR3 runs to 12 residues. As DNA, the CDR3 is TGCGCCAGCAGCTTCTTGGGGGGCGAGCAGTACTTC. Protein: CASSFLGGEQYF.

The J gene is TRBJ2-1, the V gene TRBV30, with D unclear. From germline, CDR1 is GTSNPN and CDR2 SVGIG (reference sequence). Trimming stripped 3 bases from V and 4 bases from J, with 7 bases between. The length of the CDR3 is 12 residues. The CDR3, as DNA: TGTGCCTGGAGCGGAGTTTACAATGAGCAGTTCTTC. Protein: CAWSGVYNEQFF.

The J gene is TRBJ2-1, the V gene TRBV7-9; perhaps TRBD2 as D (5 bases). V was clipped by 5 bases and J by 8 bases, with 13 bases between them. This CDR3 has 13 amino acids. Per the germline V gene, CDR1 is SEHNR and CDR2 is FQNEAQ (reference sequence). The CDR3 nucleotides are TGTGCCAGCAGCCAAGATCGGCGGGATGAGCAGTTCTTC. The encoded protein is CASSQDRRDEQFF.

This rearrangement joins TRBV7-3 to TRBJ2-5; TRBD2 aligns across 9 bases. This CDR3 comprises 15 residues. With 6 bases clipped from V and 5 bases from J, the junction kept 10 bases outside the gene matches. CDR1 is SGHTA and CDR2 is FQGTGA in the germline V gene. DNA for the CDR3: TGTGCCAGCAGTGACAGCGGGGGGCCCCAGGAGACCCAGTACTTC. Translating it yields CASSDSGGPQETQYF.

The V and J genes are TRBV19 and TRBJ1-5; unclear D gene. The germline V and J ends were trimmed by 7 bases and 5 bases, with 15 bases remaining between them. The germline gives CDR1 LNHDA, CDR2 SQIVND (reference sequence). The CDR3 loop spans 14 amino acids. The CDR3 here is CASNGWAGYQPQHF. CDR3 nucleotide sequence: TGTGCCAGTAACGGGTGGGCAGGATATCAGCCCCAGCATTTT.

This clone showed up just once. The chain has TRBV5-4 and TRBJ2-4, with D maybe TRBD2 (5 bases). Trimming took off 0 bases at V and 0 bases at J, with 10 bases between the two ends. Germline V gives CDR1 SGHNT, CDR2 YYREEE (reference sequence). CDR3 length: 16 amino acids. CDR3 residues: CASSLGGALAKNIQYF. The CDR3 coding sequence is TGTGCCAGCAGCTTGGGGGGAGCTCTAGCCAAAAACATTCAGTACTTC. Variable domain in full (rest from reference TRBV5-4 and TRBJ2-4): ETGVTQSPTHLIKTRGQQVTLRCSSQSGHNTVSWYQQALGQGPQFIFQYYREEENGRGNFPPRFSGLQFPNYSSELNVNALELDDSALYLCASSLGGALAKNIQYFGAGTRLSVL.

V usage is TRBV2 and J usage is TRBJ2-5; 14 nucleotides align to TRBD2. The germline V gene has CDR1 SNHLY and CDR2 FYNNEI. This CDR3 spans 16 amino acids. V lost 6 bases and J lost 3; bases outside the gene matches: 6. In DNA, the CDR3 is TGTGCCAGCAGACCCGGACTAGCGGGAGGTAAAGAGACCCAGTACTTC. Residues: CASRPGLAGGKETQYF. The full variable domain, with the rest looked up from reference TRBV2 and TRBJ2-5, is EPEVTQTPSHQVTQMGQEVILRCVPISNHLYFYWYRQILGQKVEFLVSFYNNEISEKSEIFDDQFSVERPDGSNFTLKIRSTKLEDSAMYFCASRPGLAGGKETQYFGPGTRLLVL.

The chain combines TRBV11-1 with TRBJ2-1; unclear D gene. The CDR3 has 13 amino acids. With 0 bases removed from V and 3 bases from J, the gap between germline ends came to 3 bases. Germline CDR1 SGHAT, CDR2 FQDESV (reference sequence). Here the CDR3 reads CASSLALYNEQFF. CDR3 nucleotides: TGTGCCAGCAGCTTAGCCCTCTACAATGAGCAGTTCTTC.

The chain uses TRBV27 and TRBJ2-1; TRBD2 aligns across 9 bases. Germline V gene lookup returns CDR1 MNHEY and CDR2 SMNVEV (reference sequence). This CDR3 has 16 residues. V lost 4 bases to trimming and J lost 8 bases; unmatched junction nucleotides: 12. CDR3 nucleotides: TGTGCCAGCAGTTCCCCCCGTGCGGGACTAGCCTATGAGCAGTTCTTC. It translates to CASSSPRAGLAYEQFF.

The chain combines TRBV2 with TRBJ2-5; maybe TRBD2 (6 bases). The CDR3 has 16 amino acids. Trimming took off 4 bases at V and 1 base at J, with 16 bases between the two ends. Per the germline V gene, CDR1 is SNHLY and CDR2 is FYNNEI. Here the CDR3 DNA reads TGTGCCAGCAGTGGGAGCTCGGGACTCCTCCAAGAGACCCAGTACTTC. It specifies CASSGSSGLLQETQYF.

This chain links TRBV4-3 with TRBJ1-6; 7 positions match TRBD1. Germline trimming cut 0 bases from V and 8 bases from J; bases unmatched to any gene: 1. The CDR3 extends over 14 amino acids. Germline CDR1 and CDR2: LGHNA and YSLEER. DNA for the CDR3: TGCGCCAGCAGCCAAGAGACAGGGTATTCACCCCTCCACTTT. Translating gives CASSQETGYSPLHF.

The chain combines TRBV4-3 with TRBJ2-4; the D is unclear. CDR3 length: 15 amino acids. The V end lost 0 bases, the J end lost 0 bases, and 6 bases lay between the germline ends. The germline gives CDR1 LGHNA, CDR2 YSLEER. CDR3 DNA: TGCGCCAGCAGCCAAGATCTCGTAGCCAAAAACATTCAGTACTTC. This translates into CASSQDLVAKNIQYF.

This sequence joins TRBV19 and TRBJ2-3; D call uncertain. This CDR3 is built from 14 residues. Germline CDR1 and CDR2: LNHDA and SQIVND (reference sequence). Trimming stripped 3 bases from V and 2 bases from J, with 9 bases between. CDR3 residues: CASSMVGFTDTQYF. CDR3 nucleotides: TGTGCCAGTAGTATGGTAGGGTTCACAGATACGCAGTATTTT.

The rearrangement uses TRBV28 and TRBJ1-1; possibly TRBD1 for D (6 bases). The CDR3 has 13 amino acids. V lost 11 bases and J 2 bases, leaving 15 bases between the germline ends. CDR1 MDHEN and CDR2 SYDVKM come from the germline V gene. CDR3 nucleotide sequence: TGTGCCCTCGGGGGCAGGGCCAACACTGAAGCTTTCTTT. Amino acids: CALGGRANTEAFF. Looking up the rest from reference TRBV28 and TRBJ1-1 gives the full variable domain: DVKVTQSSRYLVKRTGEKVFLECVQDMDHENMFWYRQDPGLGLRLIYFSYDVKMKEKGDIPEGYSVSREKKERFSLILESASTNQTSMYLCALGGRANTEAFFGQGTRLTVV.

The V call is TRBV11-2, the J call TRBJ2-7; 10 nucleotides align to TRBD1. The length of the CDR3 is 15 residues. The trim removed 5 bases at V and 4 bases at J, leaving 8 bases unmatched. Per the germline V gene, CDR1 is SGHAT and CDR2 is FQNNGV. The CDR3 nucleotides read TGTGCCAGCAGCCTTTTGACAGGGGGCAGGTACGAGCAGTACTTC. It specifies CASSLLTGGRYEQYF.

This clone was recorded once. The rearrangement uses TRBV5-1 and TRBJ1-2, with D maybe TRBD1 (6 bases). The CDR3 covers 14 residues. Looked up from germline, CDR1 is SGHRS and CDR2 is YFSETQ. The V end was cut by 1 base, the J end by 2 bases, with 9 bases between. For the CDR3, the DNA is TGCGCCAGCAGCTTGTCCAGGGGAAACTATGGCTACACCTTC. Its translation: CASSLSRGNYGYTF.

The J gene is TRBJ1-1, the V gene TRBV9; D is perhaps TRBD1 (5 bases). CDR1 is SGDLS and CDR2 is YYNGEE in the germline V gene. The CDR3 loop spans 15 amino acids. Trimming removed 1 base at V and 3 bases at J, with 13 bases between. The CDR3 here is CASSVLAGRDTEAFF. DNA for the CDR3: TGTGCCAGCAGCGTACTAGCAGGGCGGGACACTGAAGCTTTCTTT.